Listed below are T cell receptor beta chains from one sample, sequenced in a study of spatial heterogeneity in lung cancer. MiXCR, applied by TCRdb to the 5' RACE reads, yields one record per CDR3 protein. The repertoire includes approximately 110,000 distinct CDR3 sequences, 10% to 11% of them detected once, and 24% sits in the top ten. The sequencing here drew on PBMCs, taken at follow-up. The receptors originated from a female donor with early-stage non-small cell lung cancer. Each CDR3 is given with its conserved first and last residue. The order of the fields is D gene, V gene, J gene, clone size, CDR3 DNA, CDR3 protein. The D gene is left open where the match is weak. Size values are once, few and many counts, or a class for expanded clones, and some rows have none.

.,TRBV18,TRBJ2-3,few,TGTGCCAGCTCACCATCGCTGGGGGGAGATACGCAGTATTTT,CASSPSLGGDTQYF
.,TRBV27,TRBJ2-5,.,TGTGCCAGCAGTTTTTGGAACCAAGAGACCCAGTACTTC,CASSFWNQETQYF
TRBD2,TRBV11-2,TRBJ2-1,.,TGTGCCAGCAGGCAGGGCCTAGCGGGAGTAGAGCAGTTCTTC,CASRQGLAGVEQFF
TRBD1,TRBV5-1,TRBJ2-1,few,TGCGCCAGCAGCTTGGCCGGGACAGGGATGCGGAATGAGCAGTTCTTC,CASSLAGTGMRNEQFF
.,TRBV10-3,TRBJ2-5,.,TGTGCCATCAGCCAGGGACACCAAGAGACCCAGTACTTC,CAISQGHQETQYF
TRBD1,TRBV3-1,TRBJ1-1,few,TGTGCCAGCAGCCAAGGTACAGGGGGAAGATACACTGAAGCTTTCTTT,CASSQGTGGRYTEAFF
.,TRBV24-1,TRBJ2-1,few,TGTGCCACCAGTGATAGGGACCATGAGCAGTTCTTC,CATSDRDHEQFF
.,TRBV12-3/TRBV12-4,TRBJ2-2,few,TGTGCCAGCAGTTTGCCTAACCCTACCGGGGAGCTGTTTTTT,CASSLPNPTGELFF
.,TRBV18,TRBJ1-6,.,TGTGCCAGCTCACTGGACCATTCTAATTCACCCCTCCACTTT,CASSLDHSNSPLHF
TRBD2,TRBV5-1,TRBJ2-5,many,TGCGCCAGCAGGGGGACTAGCGGACAAGAGACCCAGTACTTC,CASRGTSGQETQYF
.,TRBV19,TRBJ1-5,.,TGTGCCAGTAGTATGGGTAGGGTTGATCAGCCCCAGCATTTT,CASSMGRVDQPQHF
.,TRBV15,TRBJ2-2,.,TGTGCCACACGCAGGGGCCACGCCGGGGAGCTGTTTTTT,CATRRGHAGELFF
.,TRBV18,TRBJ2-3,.,TGTGCCAGCTCACGGGAAATAGCGGGCACAGATACGCAGTATTTT,CASSREIAGTDTQYF
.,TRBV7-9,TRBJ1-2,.,TGTGCCAGCAGCGTAACCGGGAAAAACTATGGCTACACCTTC,CASSVTGKNYGYTF
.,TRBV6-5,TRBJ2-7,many,TGTGCCAGCAGTTACTCGCTGGGGCAGGGACCATACGAGCAGTACTTC,CASSYSLGQGPYEQYF
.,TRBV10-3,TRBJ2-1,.,TGTGCCATCAGTGGAGATGTCGGATACAATGAGCAGTTCTTC,CAISGDVGYNEQFF
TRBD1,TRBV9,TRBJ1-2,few,TGTGCCAGCAGCGCGGGACAGGGATTAGGCTATGGCTACACCTTC,CASSAGQGLGYGYTF
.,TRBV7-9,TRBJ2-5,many,TGTGCCAGCAGCTTGAATACGGAGACCCAGTACTTC,CASSLNTETQYF
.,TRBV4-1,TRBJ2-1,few,TGCGCCAGCAGCCTCCTCGCCTGGACCCCCCATGAGCAGTTCTTC,CASSLLAWTPHEQFF
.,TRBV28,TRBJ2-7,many,TGTGCCAGCAGTTCACGGGGGACAGTGAGGTACGAGCAGTACTTC,CASSSRGTVRYEQYF
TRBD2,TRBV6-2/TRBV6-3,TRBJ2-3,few,TGTGCCAGCGATGCGGGAGGGCCTGCAAATACGCAGTATTTT,CASDAGGPANTQYF
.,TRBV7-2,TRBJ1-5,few,TGTGCCAGCAGCCAAGGACTGAGCAATCAGCCCCAGCATTTT,CASSQGLSNQPQHF
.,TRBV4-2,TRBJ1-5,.,TGTGCCAGCAGCCAAGAAGTCCTTTATAGCAATCAGCCCCAGCATTTT,CASSQEVLYSNQPQHF
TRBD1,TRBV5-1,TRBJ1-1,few,TGCGCCAGCAGCTTGGCCCAACTTACCGGGACAGGAAGGGAAGCTTTCTTT,CASSLAQLTGTGREAFF
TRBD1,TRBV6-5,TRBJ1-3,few,TGTGCCAGCCAGGGGGCCTCTGGAAACACCATATATTTT,CASQGASGNTIYF
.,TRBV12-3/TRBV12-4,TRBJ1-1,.,TGTGCCAGCAGCCAATTCGGGACGGAAGCTTTCTTT,CASSQFGTEAFF
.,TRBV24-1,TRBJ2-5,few,TGTGCCACAAGGGACGTTCGCAAAAAGAAGGAAGAGACCCAGTACTTC,CATRDVRKKKEETQYF
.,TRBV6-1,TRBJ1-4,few,TGTGCCAGCGACAATACAGGGTTTGAAAAACTGTTTTTT,CASDNTGFEKLFF
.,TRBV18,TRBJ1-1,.,TGTGCCAGCTCACGAGCCAACACTGAAGCTTTCTTT,CASSRANTEAFF
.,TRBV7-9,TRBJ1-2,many,TGTGCCAGCAGCTTCGGACAGTATGGCTACACCTTC,CASSFGQYGYTF
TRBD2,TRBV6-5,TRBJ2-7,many,TGTGCCAGCAGTTACTCACTAGCGGGAGCGTACGAGCAGTACTTC,CASSYSLAGAYEQYF
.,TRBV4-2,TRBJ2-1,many,TGTGCCAGCAGCCCGGATGTGTCGGCCTACAATGAGCAGTTCTTC,CASSPDVSAYNEQFF
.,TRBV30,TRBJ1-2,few,TGTGCCTGGAGTTTGAACCAGCTGGGCTACACCTTC,CAWSLNQLGYTF
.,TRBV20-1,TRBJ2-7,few,TGCAGTGCTAGATCAGGTTTAGCCTACGAGCAGTACTTC,CSARSGLAYEQYF
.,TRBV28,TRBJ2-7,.,TGTGCCAGCAGTCACTACTACGAGCAGTACTTC,CASSHYYEQYF
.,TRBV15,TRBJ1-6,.,TGTGCCAGCAGGGAGGCCTATAATTCACCCCTCCACTTT,CASREAYNSPLHF
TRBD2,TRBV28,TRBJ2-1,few,TGTGCCAGCAGTTTGGACAGCTTGACTAGCGGCGATGAGCAGTTCTTC,CASSLDSLTSGDEQFF
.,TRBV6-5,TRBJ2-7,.,TGTGCCAGCAGTTACGCAGGGGGGGAGCAGTACTTC,CASSYAGGEQYF
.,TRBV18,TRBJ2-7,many,TGTGCCAGCTCACCAAATCTGGAGGAGCAGTACTTC,CASSPNLEEQYF
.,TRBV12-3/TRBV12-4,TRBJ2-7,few,TGTGCCAGCAGTTTACGGGGTCCCGGCGAGCAGTACTTC,CASSLRGPGEQYF
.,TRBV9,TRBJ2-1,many,TGTGCCAGCAGCAAGGGACCCCCCAATGAGCAGTTCTTC,CASSKGPPNEQFF
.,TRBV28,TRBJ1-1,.,TGTGCCAGCAAAACGGGAGGGGTGAGCACTGAAGCTTTCTTT,CASKTGGVSTEAFF
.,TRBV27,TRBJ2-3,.,TGTGCCAGCAGGGTGCCCTCCGGATTTGAGCGGATCAGCAAAAACACAGATACGCAGTATTTT,CASRVPSGFERISKNTDTQYF
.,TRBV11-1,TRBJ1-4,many,TGTGCCAGCAGCTTGGCGAGCGTCTGGGGGAATGAAAAACTGTTTTTT,CASSLASVWGNEKLFF
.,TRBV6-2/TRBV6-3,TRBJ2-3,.,TGTGCCAGCAGTGCGGGGTCTAGCACAGATACGCAGTATTTT,CASSAGSSTDTQYF
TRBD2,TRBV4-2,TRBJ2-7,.,TGTGCCAGCAGCCAAAGAACTAGCGGGAGTCCGCGCTCGTACGAGCAGTACTTC,CASSQRTSGSPRSYEQYF